This T cell receptor beta chain was recorded in a study of Graves' ophthalmopathy and Graves' hyperthyroidism. Many counts were recorded for this clonotype. The antigen is undetermined. Ophthalmopathy was moderately-to-severely active, CAS at least 3, NOSPECS at least 4, lasting under 3 months. The authors diagnosed from clinical symptoms, serum thyroxine, TRAb, thyroid ultrasound and orbital computed tomography. PBMCs were isolated from a 10 ml sample of fresh peripheral blood. The CDR3 covers 15 residues. Germline trimming cut 3 bases from V and 9 bases from J; bases unmatched to any gene: 6. Germline V gene data show CDR1 as SGHTA and CDR2 as FQGNSA. TCR beta CDR3 regions were amplified from RNA transcripts. HTBI primers were used in a first-round RT-PCR, which preceded a second-round multiplex PCR. MiXCR, applied by TCRdb to the multiplex PCR reads, yields one record per CDR3 protein. Among approximately 700,000 distinct CDR3 sequences listed, roughly 39% were seen once.

Study results and caveats: A majority of expanded thyroid clonotypes exceeding 0.001 frequency were likewise present in blood.

This clonotype originated in an adult man with Graves' ophthalmopathy. This chain connects TRBV7-2 to TRBJ1-6; 9 positions match TRBD1. Source material: peripheral blood. The CDR3 loop is CASSLTGGVGSPLHF. CDR3 DNA: TGTGCCAGCAGCTTGACAGGGGGTGTGGGTTCACCCCTCCACTTT. The variable domain in full, with the rest retrieved from reference TRBV7-2 and TRBJ1-6, is GAGVSQSPSNKVTEKGKDVELRCDPISGHTALYWYRQSLGQGLEFLIYFQGNSAPDKSGLPSDRFSAERTGGSVSTLTIQRTQQEDSAVYLCASSLTGGVGSPLHFGNGTRLTVT.